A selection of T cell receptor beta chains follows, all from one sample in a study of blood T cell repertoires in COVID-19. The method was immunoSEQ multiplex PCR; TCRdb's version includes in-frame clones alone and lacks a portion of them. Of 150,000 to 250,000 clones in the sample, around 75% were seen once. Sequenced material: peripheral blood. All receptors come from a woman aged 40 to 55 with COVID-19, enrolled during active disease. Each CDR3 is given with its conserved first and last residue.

CASSSLPGAANTIYF	TRBV7-2	TRBJ1-3
CASSPNEAGGETQYF	TRBV3-1/TRBV3-2	TRBJ2-5
CASSLRQGAPMNTEAFF	TRBV7-2	TRBJ1-1
CASSLWVVMGGNSPLHF	TRBV7-2	TRBJ1-6
CASQAAGGGDTQYF	TRBV4-2	TRBJ2-3
CASSLGWQGSGNTIYF	TRBV5-6	TRBJ1-3
CASRSAAGNTIYF	TRBV6-5	TRBJ1-3
CASSPGQGYQETQYF	TRBV6-2/TRBV6-3	TRBJ2-5
CAWSISAGSTDTQYF	TRBV30	TRBJ2-3
CASSQAEAPGELFF	TRBV4-1	TRBJ2-2
CASSATSGQPQHF	TRBV19	TRBJ1-5
CASSRGQGSSPLHF	TRBV7-8	TRBJ1-6
CASSIQGGYSGYTF	TRBV18	TRBJ1-2
CASSLVQAFLGAFF	TRBV5-5	TRBJ1-1
CASSPEVFRGEAFF	TRBV7-9	TRBJ1-1
CASSLPSVTDTQYF	TRBV5-1	TRBJ2-3
CASSYRDSRCEQFF	TRBV6-6	TRBJ2-1
CASSLRFGTGNQPQHF	TRBV5-6	TRBJ1-5
CASSYGIGGTEAFF	TRBV6-5	TRBJ1-1
CASSPSLGAEETQYF	TRBV18	TRBJ2-5
CASSQLSDRVGQFF	TRBV3-1/TRBV3-2	TRBJ2-1
CASSGLEGPYNEQFF	TRBV6-4	TRBJ2-1
CASSSQEINTGELFF	TRBV6-5	TRBJ2-2
CASSVTREGTTEAFF	TRBV4-1	TRBJ1-1
CASSSGVNQPQHF	TRBV7-3	TRBJ1-5